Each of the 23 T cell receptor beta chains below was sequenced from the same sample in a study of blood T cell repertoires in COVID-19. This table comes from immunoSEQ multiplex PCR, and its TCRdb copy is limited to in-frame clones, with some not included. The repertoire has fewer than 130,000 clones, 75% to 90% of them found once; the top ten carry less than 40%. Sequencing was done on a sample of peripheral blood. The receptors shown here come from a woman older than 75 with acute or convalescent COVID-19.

The CDR3 sequence: CASSLTGHGNQPQHF. CDR3 nucleotide sequence: TGTGCCAGCAGCTTGACAGGGCATGGCAATCAGCCCCAGCATTTT. This sequence joins TRBV7-2 and TRBJ1-5, with 7 bases aligning to TRBD1. Trimming removed 3 bases from V and 2 bases from J; junction bases left unmatched: 4. This CDR3 has 15 amino acids. Germline-derived CDR1 and CDR2 are SGHTA and FQGNSA.

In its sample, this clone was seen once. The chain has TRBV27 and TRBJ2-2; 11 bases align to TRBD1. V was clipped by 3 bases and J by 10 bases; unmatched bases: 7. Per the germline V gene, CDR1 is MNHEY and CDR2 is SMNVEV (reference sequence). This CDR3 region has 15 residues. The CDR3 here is CASSLGTGGIEELFF. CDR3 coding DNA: TGTGCCAGCAGTTTGGGGACAGGGGGGATCGAGGAGCTGTTTTTT.

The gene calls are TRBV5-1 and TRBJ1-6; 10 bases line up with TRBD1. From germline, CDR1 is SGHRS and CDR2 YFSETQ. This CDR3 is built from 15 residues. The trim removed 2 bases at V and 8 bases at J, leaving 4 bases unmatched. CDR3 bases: TGCGCCAGCAGCTTAGACAGGGGGCGCCATTCACCCCTCCACTTT. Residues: CASSLDRGRHSPLHF.

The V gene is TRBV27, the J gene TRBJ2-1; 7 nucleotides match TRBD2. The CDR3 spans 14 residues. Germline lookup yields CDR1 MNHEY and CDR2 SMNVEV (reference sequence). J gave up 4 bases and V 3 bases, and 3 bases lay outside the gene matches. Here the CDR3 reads CASSFSGSYNEQFF. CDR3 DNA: TGTGCCAGCAGTTTTAGCGGGTCTTACAATGAGCAGTTCTTC.

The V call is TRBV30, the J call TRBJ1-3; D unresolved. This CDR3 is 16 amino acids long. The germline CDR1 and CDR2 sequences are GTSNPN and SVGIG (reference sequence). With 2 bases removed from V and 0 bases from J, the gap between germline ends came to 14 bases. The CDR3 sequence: CAWSPRPSRSGNTIYF. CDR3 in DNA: TGTGCCTGGAGTCCCAGGCCCTCGCGCTCTGGAAACACCATATATTTT.

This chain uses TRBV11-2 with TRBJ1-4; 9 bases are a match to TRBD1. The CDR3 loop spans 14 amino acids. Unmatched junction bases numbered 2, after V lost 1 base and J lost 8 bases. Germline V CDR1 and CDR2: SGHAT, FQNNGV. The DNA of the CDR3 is TGTGCCAGCAGCTTAGGTGGGACAGGGGAAAAACTGTTTTTT. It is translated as CASSLGGTGEKLFF.

CDR3 protein: CASRLQVTEQYF. CDR3 nucleotides: TGTGCCAGCAGATTACAGGTTACCGAGCAGTACTTC. The chain carries TRBV2 and TRBJ2-7, with TRBD1 as a possible D gene (5 bases). The CDR3 is 12 residues long. V lost 6 bases and J 6 bases, leaving 12 bases between the germline ends. Germline CDR1 and CDR2: SNHLY and FYNNEI. Variable domain in full (rest from reference TRBV2 and TRBJ2-7): EPEVTQTPSHQVTQMGQEVILRCVPISNHLYFYWYRQILGQKVEFLVSFYNNEISEKSEIFDDQFSVERPDGSNFTLKIRSTKLEDSAMYFCASRLQVTEQYFGPGTRLTVT.

As DNA, the CDR3 is TGTGCCAGCAGCTTAGTAGCTACGGACAGTAACTATGGCTACACCTTC. Amino acids: CASSLVATDSNYGYTF. The J gene is TRBJ1-2, the V gene TRBV7-2; D possibly corresponds to TRBD1 (6 bases). The length of the CDR3 is 16 residues. V dropped 1 base and J dropped 1 base, with 13 bases sitting between them. Germline CDR1 SGHTA, CDR2 FQGNSA.

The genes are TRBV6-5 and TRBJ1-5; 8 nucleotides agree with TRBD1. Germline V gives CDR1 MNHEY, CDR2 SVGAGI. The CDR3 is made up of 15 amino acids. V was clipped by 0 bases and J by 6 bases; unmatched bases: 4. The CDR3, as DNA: TGTGCCAGCAGTTACTCCCAGGGGGCAGGTCAGCCCCAGCATTTT. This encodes CASSYSQGAGQPQHF.

The chain's CDR3 is CASSQIQGRGNQPQHF. The CDR3 DNA is TGCGCCAGCAGCCAAATCCAGGGGAGGGGCAATCAGCCCCAGCATTTT. V gene TRBV4-1 combines with J gene TRBJ1-5; D is possibly TRBD1 (6 bases). V lost 2 bases to trimming and J lost 2 bases, with 13 bases between them. Germline CDR1 reads MGHRA; CDR2 reads YSYEKL. This CDR3 spans 16 amino acids.

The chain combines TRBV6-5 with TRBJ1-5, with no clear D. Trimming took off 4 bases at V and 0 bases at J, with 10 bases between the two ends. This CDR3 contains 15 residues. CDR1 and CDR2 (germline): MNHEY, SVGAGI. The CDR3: CASSSLANSNQPQHF. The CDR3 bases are TGTGCCAGCAGTTCGCTCGCGAATAGCAATCAGCCCCAGCATTTT.

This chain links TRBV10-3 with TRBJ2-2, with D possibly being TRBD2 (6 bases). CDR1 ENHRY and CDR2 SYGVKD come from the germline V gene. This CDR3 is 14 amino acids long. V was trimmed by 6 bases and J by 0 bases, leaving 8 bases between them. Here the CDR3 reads CAISPGANTGELFF. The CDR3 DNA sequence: TGTGCCATCAGCCCGGGGGCGAACACCGGGGAGCTGTTTTTT.

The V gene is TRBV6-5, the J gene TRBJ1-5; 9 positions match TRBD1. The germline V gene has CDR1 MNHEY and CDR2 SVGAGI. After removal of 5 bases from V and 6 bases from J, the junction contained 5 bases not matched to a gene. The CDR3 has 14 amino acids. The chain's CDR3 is CASSIGTGFQPQHF. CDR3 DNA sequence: TGTGCCAGCAGTATAGGGACAGGGTTTCAGCCCCAGCATTTT.

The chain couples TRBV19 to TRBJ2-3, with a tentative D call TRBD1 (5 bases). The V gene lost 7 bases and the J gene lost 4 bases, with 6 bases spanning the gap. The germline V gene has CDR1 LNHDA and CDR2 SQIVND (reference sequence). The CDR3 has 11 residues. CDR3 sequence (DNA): TGTGCCAGTACAGGGTCAGATACGCAGTATTTT. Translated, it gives CASTGSDTQYF. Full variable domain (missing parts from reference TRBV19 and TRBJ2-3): DGGITQSPKYLFRKEGQNVTLSCEQNLNHDAMYWYRQDPGQGLRLIYYSQIVNDFQKGDIAEGYSVSREKKESFPLTVTSAQKNPTAFYLCASTGSDTQYFGPGTRLTVL.

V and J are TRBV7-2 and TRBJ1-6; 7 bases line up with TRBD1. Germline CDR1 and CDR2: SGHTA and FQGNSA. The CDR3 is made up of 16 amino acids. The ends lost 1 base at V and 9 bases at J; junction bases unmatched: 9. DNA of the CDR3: TGTGCCAGCAGCTTAGTGGACAGGCCCCTAAGTTCACCCCTCCACTTT. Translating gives CASSLVDRPLSSPLHF. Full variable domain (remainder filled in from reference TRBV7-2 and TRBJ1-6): GAGVSQSPSNKVTEKGKDVELRCDPISGHTALYWYRQSLGQGLEFLIYFQGNSAPDKSGLPSDRFSAERTGGSVSTLTIQRTQQEDSAVYLCASSLVDRPLSSPLHFGNGTRLTVT.

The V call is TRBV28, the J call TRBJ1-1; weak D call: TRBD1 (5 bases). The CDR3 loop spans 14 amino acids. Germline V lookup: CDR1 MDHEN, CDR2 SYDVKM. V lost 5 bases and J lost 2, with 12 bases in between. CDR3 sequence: CASSTGVRNTEAFF. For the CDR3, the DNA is TGTGCCAGCAGTACAGGAGTTAGAAACACTGAAGCTTTCTTT.

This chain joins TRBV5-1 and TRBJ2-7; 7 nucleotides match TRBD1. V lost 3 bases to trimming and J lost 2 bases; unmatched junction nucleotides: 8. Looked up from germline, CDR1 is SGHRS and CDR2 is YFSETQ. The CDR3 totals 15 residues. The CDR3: CASSSPDRPAYEQYF. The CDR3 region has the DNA TGCGCCAGCAGCTCCCCGGACAGGCCAGCCTACGAGCAGTACTTC.

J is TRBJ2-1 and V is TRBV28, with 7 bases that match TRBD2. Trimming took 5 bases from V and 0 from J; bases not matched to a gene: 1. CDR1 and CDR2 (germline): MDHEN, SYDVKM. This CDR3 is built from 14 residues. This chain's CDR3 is CASSSGTSYNEQFF. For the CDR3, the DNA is TGTGCCAGCAGTAGCGGGACCTCCTACAATGAGCAGTTCTTC.

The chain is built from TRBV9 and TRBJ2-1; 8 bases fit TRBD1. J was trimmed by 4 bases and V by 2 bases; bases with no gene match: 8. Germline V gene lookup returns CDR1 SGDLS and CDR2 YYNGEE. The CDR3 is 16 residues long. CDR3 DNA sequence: TGTGCCAGCAGCGTCGGAGGGACAGGTGTGTACAATGAGCAGTTCTTC. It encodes CASSVGGTGVYNEQFF.

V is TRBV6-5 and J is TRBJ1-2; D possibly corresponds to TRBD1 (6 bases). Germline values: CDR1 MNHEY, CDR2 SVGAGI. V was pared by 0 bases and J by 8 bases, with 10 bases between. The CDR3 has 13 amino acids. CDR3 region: CASSYSSRGGYTF. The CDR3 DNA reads TGTGCCAGCAGTTACTCATCCAGGGGCGGCTACACCTTC.

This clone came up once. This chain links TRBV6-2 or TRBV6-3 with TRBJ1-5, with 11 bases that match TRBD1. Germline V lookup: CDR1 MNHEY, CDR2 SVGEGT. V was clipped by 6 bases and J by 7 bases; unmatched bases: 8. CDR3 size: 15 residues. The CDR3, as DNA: TGTGCCAGCAGCTCCGGGACAGGGGGGCGGCAGCCCCAGCATTTT. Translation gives CASSSGTGGRQPQHF.

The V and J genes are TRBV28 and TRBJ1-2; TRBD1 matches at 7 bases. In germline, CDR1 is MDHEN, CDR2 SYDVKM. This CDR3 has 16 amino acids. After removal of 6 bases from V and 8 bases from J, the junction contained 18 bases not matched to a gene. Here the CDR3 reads CASSPRLGRGERGYTF. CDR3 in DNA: TGTGCCAGCAGCCCGCGGTTGGGCAGGGGGGAGAGGGGCTACACCTTC.

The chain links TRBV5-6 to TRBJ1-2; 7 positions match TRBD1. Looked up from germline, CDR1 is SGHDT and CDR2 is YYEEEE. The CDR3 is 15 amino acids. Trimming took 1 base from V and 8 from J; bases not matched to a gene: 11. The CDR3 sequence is CASSLRYRGAFGYTF. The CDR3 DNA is TGTGCCAGCAGCTTGCGATACAGGGGAGCATTCGGCTACACCTTC. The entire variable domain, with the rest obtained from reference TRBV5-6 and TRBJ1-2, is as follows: DAGVTQSPTHLIKTRGQQVTLRCSPKSGHDTVSWYQQALGQGPQFIFQYYEEEERQRGNFPDRFSGHQFPNYSSELNVNALLLGDSALYLCASSLRYRGAFGYTFGSGTRLTVV.